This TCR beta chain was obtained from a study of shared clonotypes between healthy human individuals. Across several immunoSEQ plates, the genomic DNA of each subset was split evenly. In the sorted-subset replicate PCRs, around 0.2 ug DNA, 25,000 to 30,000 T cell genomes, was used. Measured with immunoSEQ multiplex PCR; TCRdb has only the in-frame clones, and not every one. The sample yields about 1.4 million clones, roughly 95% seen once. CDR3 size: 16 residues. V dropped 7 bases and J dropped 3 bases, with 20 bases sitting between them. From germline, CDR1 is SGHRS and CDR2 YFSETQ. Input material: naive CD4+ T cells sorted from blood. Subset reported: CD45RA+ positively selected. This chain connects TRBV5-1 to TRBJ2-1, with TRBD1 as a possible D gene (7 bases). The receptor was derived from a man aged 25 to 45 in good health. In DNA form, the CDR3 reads TGCGCCAGCCAGGGGGGTACAGCGGAGGGCTACAATGAGCAGTTCTTC. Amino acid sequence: CASQGGTAEGYNEQFF.